This TCR beta chain was sequenced in a study of cytomegalovirus exposure and HLA in healthy donors. The table lists this clone with a few counts. The antigen is not known. Germline lookup yields CDR1 MGHRA and CDR2 YSYEKL. V gave up 4 bases and J gave up 7 bases, with 28 bases separating them. The CDR3 is 19 residues long. Study results and caveats: HLA restriction was apparent for most CMV-associated TCR beta chains in a later analysis. Sequencing depth roughly uniform across donors was assumed in presence/absence analyses. An analysis that was carried out later associated 15,000 to 20,000 TCR beta sequences with HLA alleles at 0.05 false discovery rate.

A multiplex PCR was run with 60 Vbeta primers and 13 Jbeta primers. Original processing notes: Later, some 79 million unique TCR beta chains were counted in an analysis, and about 10 million of them were shared. The repertoire was sequenced with immunoSEQ multiplex PCR; TCRdb's copy has only in-frame clones and lacks some. For V, J and clone size, that table is used; D and trimming come from the DNA. The sample lists 100,000 to 150,000 clones, roughly 72% seen once, with around 1.9% in the top ten. The sequencing input was PBMCs. The V and J genes are TRBV4-1 and TRBJ2-2; D perhaps matches TRBD2 (5 bases). The sequence derives from a woman aged 50 to 60 in good health and CMV-seronegative. The CDR3: CASSLFSERASLTGGELFF. CDR3 in DNA: TGCGCCAGCAGCCTCTTTTCAGAACGGGCTAGCCTAACGGGCGGGGAGCTGTTTTTT.